The rows below give T cell receptor beta chains drawn from one sample of a study. TCRdb recomputed calls from the RT-PCR reads with MiXCR, one row per CDR3 protein. This sample yields more than 550,000 distinct CDR3 sequences, of which 13% to 15% are seen a single time; 3.6% belongs to the top ten. Specimen: memory CD4+ T cells from blood. Receptors originate from a female donor in good health, serving as a healthy control. CDR3s include the opening cysteine and the closing phenylalanine or tryptophan. The D gene is left open where the match is weak. A row's size may be missing; if present it is once, few, many or a size class.

J gene: TRBJ2-1; D gene: -; clone size: -; V gene: TRBV6-2/TRBV6-3; CDR3 protein: CASIGGANYNEQFF; CDR3 DNA: TGTGCCAGCATCGGAGGGGCTAACTACAATGAGCAGTTCTTC
J gene: TRBJ2-5; D gene: TRBD2; clone size: -; V gene: TRBV7-2; CDR3 protein: CASSPGLAGRETQYF; CDR3 DNA: TGTGCCAGCAGCCCAGGACTAGCGGGAAGAGAGACCCAGTACTTC
J gene: TRBJ2-3; D gene: TRBD2; clone size: many; V gene: TRBV12-3/TRBV12-4; CDR3 protein: CASSFSRGGLDTQYF; CDR3 DNA: TGTGCCAGCAGTTTCTCGCGGGGGGGCCTGGATACGCAGTATTTT
J gene: TRBJ2-7; D gene: -; clone size: many; V gene: TRBV4-3; CDR3 protein: CASSQLPGHEQYF; CDR3 DNA: TGCGCCAGCAGCCAACTCCCGGGCCACGAGCAGTACTTC
J gene: TRBJ2-5; D gene: -; clone size: few; V gene: TRBV4-2; CDR3 protein: CASSQDGLVLETQYF; CDR3 DNA: TGTGCCAGCAGCCAAGATGGACTGGTGTTGGAGACCCAGTACTTC
J gene: TRBJ2-7; D gene: -; clone size: -; V gene: TRBV28; CDR3 protein: CASRSQGRSSYEQYF; CDR3 DNA: TGTGCCAGCAGATCCCAGGGAAGGAGCTCCTACGAGCAGTACTTC
J gene: TRBJ1-5; D gene: -; clone size: few; V gene: TRBV6-6; CDR3 protein: CASSYGTDQPQHF; CDR3 DNA: TGTGCCAGCAGTTACGGTACAGATCAGCCCCAGCATTTT
J gene: TRBJ1-5; D gene: -; clone size: few; V gene: TRBV15; CDR3 protein: CATSRDGVRGRPQHF; CDR3 DNA: TGTGCCACCAGCAGAGATGGTGTAAGGGGGAGGCCCCAGCATTTT
J gene: TRBJ1-4; D gene: -; clone size: few; V gene: TRBV7-9; CDR3 protein: CASSRRFF; CDR3 DNA: TGTGCCAGCAGCCGACGGTTTTTT
J gene: TRBJ2-3; D gene: -; clone size: -; V gene: TRBV6-2/TRBV6-3; CDR3 protein: CASSYSPPDTQYF; CDR3 DNA: TGTGCCAGCAGTTACTCTCCCCCAGATACGCAGTATTTT
J gene: TRBJ1-2; D gene: TRBD1; clone size: -; V gene: TRBV28; CDR3 protein: CASSFPRTGNYGYTF; CDR3 DNA: TGTGCCAGCAGTTTCCCAAGGACAGGGAACTATGGCTACACCTTC
J gene: TRBJ2-4; D gene: -; clone size: few; V gene: TRBV5-4; CDR3 protein: CASSLGQGVAKNIQYF; CDR3 DNA: TGTGCCAGCAGCTTGGGCCAGGGAGTAGCCAAAAACATTCAGTACTTC
J gene: TRBJ1-2; D gene: TRBD1; clone size: -; V gene: TRBV7-3; CDR3 protein: CASSRDRVSGYTF; CDR3 DNA: TGTGCCAGCAGCCGCGACAGGGTCAGCGGCTACACCTTC
J gene: TRBJ2-3; D gene: TRBD2; clone size: few; V gene: TRBV12-3/TRBV12-4; CDR3 protein: CASSGGTSGGQTLTDTQYF; CDR3 DNA: TGTGCCAGCAGTGGGGGGACTAGCGGGGGGCAAACGCTCACAGATACGCAGTATTTT
J gene: TRBJ2-2; D gene: -; clone size: few; V gene: TRBV6-6; CDR3 protein: CASSRSMNTGELFF; CDR3 DNA: TGTGCCAGCAGCCGATCGATGAACACCGGGGAGCTGTTTTTT
J gene: TRBJ2-3; D gene: TRBD2; clone size: many; V gene: TRBV29-1; CDR3 protein: CSVKREATDTQYF; CDR3 DNA: TGCAGCGTGAAGCGGGAGGCAACAGATACGCAGTATTTT
J gene: TRBJ2-2; D gene: -; clone size: few; V gene: TRBV28; CDR3 protein: CASGPPRGRNTGELFF; CDR3 DNA: TGTGCCAGCGGCCCCCCCCGGGGGCGGAACACCGGGGAGCTGTTTTTT
J gene: TRBJ1-1; D gene: -; clone size: -; V gene: TRBV6-6; CDR3 protein: CASSPLDRRNTEAFF; CDR3 DNA: TGTGCCAGCAGTCCCCTAGACAGGAGGAACACTGAAGCTTTCTTT
J gene: TRBJ2-7; D gene: -; clone size: -; V gene: TRBV3-1; CDR3 protein: CASSQTTKEQYF; CDR3 DNA: TGTGCCAGCAGCCAAACAACTAAAGAGCAGTACTTC
J gene: TRBJ2-1; D gene: TRBD2; clone size: -; V gene: TRBV4-3; CDR3 protein: CASSQDGGLAGGRPYNEQFF; CDR3 DNA: TGCGCCAGCAGCCAAGATGGGGGACTAGCGGGAGGGCGGCCCTACAATGAGCAGTTCTTC
J gene: TRBJ1-5; D gene: TRBD1; clone size: many; V gene: TRBV5-8; CDR3 protein: CASSPETGGNQPQHF; CDR3 DNA: TGTGCCAGCAGCCCGGAGACAGGGGGCAATCAGCCCCAGCATTTT
J gene: TRBJ2-3; D gene: -; clone size: few; V gene: TRBV25-1; CDR3 protein: CASSAQGGLSTDTQYF; CDR3 DNA: TGTGCCAGCAGTGCCCAAGGGGGTCTGAGCACAGATACGCAGTATTTT
J gene: TRBJ2-5; D gene: -; clone size: -; V gene: TRBV27; CDR3 protein: CASSLYAQGEAQETQYF; CDR3 DNA: TGTGCCAGCAGTTTATACGCGCAGGGTGAAGCCCAAGAGACCCAGTACTTC
J gene: TRBJ2-7; D gene: -; clone size: -; V gene: TRBV4-3; CDR3 protein: CASSPLASREQYF; CDR3 DNA: TGCGCCAGCAGCCCCCTGGCGAGCCGAGAGCAGTACTTC
J gene: TRBJ2-1; D gene: -; clone size: -; V gene: TRBV7-2; CDR3 protein: CASKDGSPYNEQFF; CDR3 DNA: TGTGCCAGCAAGGACGGGAGCCCTTACAATGAGCAGTTCTTC
J gene: TRBJ2-7; D gene: TRBD1; clone size: -; V gene: TRBV5-6; CDR3 protein: CASSDRASYEQYF; CDR3 DNA: TGTGCCAGCAGCGACAGGGCGTCCTACGAGCAGTACTTC
J gene: TRBJ2-1; D gene: TRBD1; clone size: many; V gene: TRBV29-1; CDR3 protein: CSATGTDNWGEQFF; CDR3 DNA: TGCAGCGCCACCGGGACAGACAATTGGGGTGAGCAGTTCTTC
J gene: TRBJ1-5; D gene: TRBD1; clone size: many; V gene: TRBV10-3; CDR3 protein: CAIRGQGDQPQHF; CDR3 DNA: TGTGCCATCAGAGGACAGGGTGATCAGCCCCAGCATTTT
J gene: TRBJ2-7; D gene: TRBD1; clone size: many; V gene: TRBV5-1; CDR3 protein: CASGSQGAGSREQYF; CDR3 DNA: TGCGCCAGCGGGTCACAGGGGGCCGGCTCCCGCGAGCAGTACTTC
J gene: TRBJ2-7; D gene: -; clone size: -; V gene: TRBV28; CDR3 protein: CASSFEVSGATF; CDR3 DNA: TGTGCCAGCAGTTTCGAGGTTTCAGGGGCTACATTC
J gene: TRBJ2-7; D gene: -; clone size: few; V gene: TRBV6-2/TRBV6-3; CDR3 protein: CASTTGAGYYEQYF; CDR3 DNA: TGTGCCAGCACCACGGGGGCGGGGTACTACGAGCAGTACTTC
J gene: TRBJ2-2; D gene: TRBD2; clone size: -; V gene: TRBV15; CDR3 protein: CATSRVRGAGGSWAGELFF; CDR3 DNA: TGTGCCACCAGCAGAGTGCGAGGAGCGGGAGGGAGTTGGGCCGGGGAGCTGTTTTTT
J gene: TRBJ2-2; D gene: TRBD2; clone size: few; V gene: TRBV28; CDR3 protein: CASSGTTLPGELFF; CDR3 DNA: TGTGCCAGCAGCGGGACTACACTACCGGGGGAGCTGTTTTTT
J gene: TRBJ1-1; D gene: -; clone size: many; V gene: TRBV20-1; CDR3 protein: CSAYNTEAFF; CDR3 DNA: TGCAGTGCCTACAACACTGAAGCTTTCTTT
J gene: TRBJ1-1; D gene: -; clone size: few; V gene: TRBV20-1; CDR3 protein: CSARPVGGLGGEAFF; CDR3 DNA: TGCAGTGCTAGACCCGTAGGGGGTCTTGGAGGTGAAGCTTTCTTT
J gene: TRBJ1-4; D gene: TRBD1; clone size: few; V gene: TRBV30; CDR3 protein: CAWSARTGRGQEKLFF; CDR3 DNA: TGTGCCTGGAGCGCACGGACAGGGCGGGGGCAAGAAAAACTGTTTTTT
J gene: TRBJ2-5; D gene: -; clone size: -; V gene: TRBV7-2; CDR3 protein: CASSSKRVSETQYF; CDR3 DNA: TGTGCCAGCAGCTCGAAACGGGTTTCGGAGACCCAGTACTTC
J gene: TRBJ1-5; D gene: -; clone size: -; V gene: TRBV24-1; CDR3 protein: CATSDKSSSNQPQHF; CDR3 DNA: TGTGCCACCAGTGATAAGAGCTCTAGCAATCAGCCCCAGCATTTT
J gene: TRBJ2-1; D gene: -; clone size: few; V gene: TRBV20-1; CDR3 protein: CSALQYNEQFF; CDR3 DNA: TGCAGTGCCTTACAGTACAATGAGCAGTTCTTC
J gene: TRBJ2-3; D gene: TRBD2; clone size: few; V gene: TRBV4-2; CDR3 protein: CASSQGGPAGEGSTDTQYF; CDR3 DNA: TGTGCCAGCAGCCAGGGAGGTCCAGCGGGAGAGGGGTCGACAGATACGCAGTATTTT
J gene: TRBJ1-2; D gene: -; clone size: few; V gene: TRBV5-5; CDR3 protein: CASSFAQVEYGYTF; CDR3 DNA: TGTGCCAGCAGCTTTGCGCAGGTTGAGTATGGCTACACCTTC
J gene: TRBJ1-1; D gene: -; clone size: -; V gene: TRBV7-6; CDR3 protein: CASTQLAGNTEAFF; CDR3 DNA: TGTGCCAGCACCCAATTAGCAGGGAACACTGAAGCTTTCTTT
J gene: TRBJ2-7; D gene: -; clone size: many; V gene: TRBV5-1; CDR3 protein: CASSPSASSEYEQYF; CDR3 DNA: TGCGCCAGCAGCCCGTCGGCTAGCTCAGAATACGAGCAGTACTTC
J gene: TRBJ2-2; D gene: -; clone size: -; V gene: TRBV6-1; CDR3 protein: CAFGKGQDYTGELFF; CDR3 DNA: TGTGCCTTCGGAAAAGGACAAGACTACACCGGGGAGCTGTTTTTT
J gene: TRBJ1-3; D gene: -; clone size: -; V gene: TRBV20-1; CDR3 protein: CSARDASSRGPGNTIYF; CDR3 DNA: TGCAGTGCTAGAGACGCATCATCCCGAGGGCCGGGAAACACCATATATTTT